Sequencing of this T cell receptor (beta chain) was carried out in a study of regulatory T cells in long-lasting Graves disease. Study-wide findings and caveats: It was in persistent disease that TRBV28, TRBJ1-2 and TRBJ2-5 were favored.

Indicated time point: newly diagnosed GD, antithyroid drugs for less than 3 months. PBMCs were the source of the RNA used for TCR sequencing. Construction of TCR beta libraries relied on iRepertoire HTBI primers and on Arm-PCR targeting CDR3 regions. The authors' processing: Throughout the samples, researchers identified 50 to 75 TRBV and roughly 13 TRBJ segments. TCRdb reprocessed the multiplex PCR reads via MiXCR and lists one record per CDR3 protein. The V and J calls here are based on TCRdb, not the publication. Here the sample spans under 250,000 distinct CDR3 sequences, roughly 19% being singletons. The length of the CDR3 is 15 residues. After removal of 1 base from V and 10 bases from J, the junction contained 3 bases not matched to a gene. Ten or more counts support this clonotype. Its antigen is not known. These same data were also listed under a study on T cells in Graves' hyperthyroidism and ophthalmopathy. That study adds: Stable hyperthyroidism: no ophthalmopathy progression over 18 months of follow-up.

This specimen was peripheral blood mononuclear cells (PBMCs), taken at new diagnosis, from a patient treated with antithyroid drugs. The chain joins TRBV12-3 or TRBV12-4 to TRBJ1-6; 11 bases align to TRBD1. This receptor was identified in a woman aged 25 to 45 with Graves disease. The CDR3: CASSLGTGGVSPLHF. In DNA form, the CDR3 reads TGTGCCAGCAGTTTAGGGACAGGGGGCGTCTCACCCCTCCACTTT.